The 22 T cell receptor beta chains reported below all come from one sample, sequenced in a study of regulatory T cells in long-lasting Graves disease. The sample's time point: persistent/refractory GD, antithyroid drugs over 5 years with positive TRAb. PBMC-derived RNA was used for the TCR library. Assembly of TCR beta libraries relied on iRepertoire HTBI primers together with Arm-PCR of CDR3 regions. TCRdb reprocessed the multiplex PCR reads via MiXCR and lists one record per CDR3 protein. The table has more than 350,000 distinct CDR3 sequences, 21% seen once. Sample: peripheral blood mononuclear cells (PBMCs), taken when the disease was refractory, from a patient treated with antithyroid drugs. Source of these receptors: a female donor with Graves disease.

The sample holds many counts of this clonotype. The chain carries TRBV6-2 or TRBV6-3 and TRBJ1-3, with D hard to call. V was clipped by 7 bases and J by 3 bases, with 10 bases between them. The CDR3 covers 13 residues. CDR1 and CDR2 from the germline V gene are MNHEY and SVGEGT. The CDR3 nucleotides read TGTGCCAGCATAGTGGGAGATGGAAACACCATATATTTT. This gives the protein CASIVGDGNTIYF.

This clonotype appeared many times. This chain's CDR3 is CSARDPGTQYF. CDR3 DNA: TGCAGTGCTAGAGATCCGGGGACCCAGTACTTC. The chain links TRBV20-1 to TRBJ2-5; unclear D gene. The CDR3 runs to 11 residues. V lost 0 bases, J lost 7 bases, and 6 bases lay in between. Germline V gives CDR1 DFQATT, CDR2 SNEGSKA (reference sequence).

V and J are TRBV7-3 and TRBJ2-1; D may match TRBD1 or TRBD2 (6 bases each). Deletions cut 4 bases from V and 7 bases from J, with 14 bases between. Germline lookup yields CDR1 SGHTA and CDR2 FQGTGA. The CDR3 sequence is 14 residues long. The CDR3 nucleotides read TGTGCCAGCAGCTCGACCGGAGGGGGAAATGAGCAGTTCTTC. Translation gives CASSSTGGGNEQFF.

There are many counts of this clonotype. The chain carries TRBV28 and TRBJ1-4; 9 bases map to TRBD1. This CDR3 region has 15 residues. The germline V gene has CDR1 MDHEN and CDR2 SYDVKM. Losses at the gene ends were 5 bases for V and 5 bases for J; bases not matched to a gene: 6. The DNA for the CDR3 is TGTGCCAGCAGTCTCGGACAGGGGAAAAATGAAAAACTGTTTTTT. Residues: CASSLGQGKNEKLFF.

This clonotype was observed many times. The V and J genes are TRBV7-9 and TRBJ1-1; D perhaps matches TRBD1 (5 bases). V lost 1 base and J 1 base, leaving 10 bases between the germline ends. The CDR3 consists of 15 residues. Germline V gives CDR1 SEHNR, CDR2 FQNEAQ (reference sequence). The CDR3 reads CASSLGDGWNTEAFF. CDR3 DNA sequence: TGTGCCAGCAGCTTAGGGGACGGATGGAACACTGAAGCTTTCTTT.

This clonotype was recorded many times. CDR3 sequence (DNA): TGCAGTGCTAGAGATTTCCGGGAACAAAGCTCCTACGAGCAGTACTTC. Translating it yields CSARDFREQSSYEQYF. This rearrangement joins TRBV20-1 to TRBJ2-7; possibly TRBD2 for D (5 bases). The CDR3 is 16 residues long. CDR1 DFQATT and CDR2 SNEGSKA come from the germline V gene (reference sequence). The V and J ends lost 0 bases and 0 bases respectively, with 15 bases between them.

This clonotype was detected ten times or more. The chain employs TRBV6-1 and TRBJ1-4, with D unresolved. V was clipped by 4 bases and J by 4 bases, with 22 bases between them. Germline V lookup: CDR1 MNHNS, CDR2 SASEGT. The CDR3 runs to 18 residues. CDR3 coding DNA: TGTGCCAGCAGTGCCCCGTCGTATACCGGGTCAGTTAATGAAAAACTGTTTTTT. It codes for CASSAPSYTGSVNEKLFF.

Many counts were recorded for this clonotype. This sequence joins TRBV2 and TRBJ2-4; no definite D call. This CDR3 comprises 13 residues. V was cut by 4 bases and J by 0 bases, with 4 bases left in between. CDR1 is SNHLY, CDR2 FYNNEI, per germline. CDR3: CASSAPAKNIQYF. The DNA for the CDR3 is TGTGCCAGCAGTGCTCCAGCCAAAAACATTCAGTACTTC.

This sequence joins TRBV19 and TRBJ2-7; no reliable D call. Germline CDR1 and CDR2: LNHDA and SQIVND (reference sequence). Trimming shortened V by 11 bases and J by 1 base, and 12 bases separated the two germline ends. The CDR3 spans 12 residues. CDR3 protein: CAPAVISYEQYF. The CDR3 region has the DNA TGTGCCCCCGCAGTAATTTCCTACGAGCAGTACTTC.

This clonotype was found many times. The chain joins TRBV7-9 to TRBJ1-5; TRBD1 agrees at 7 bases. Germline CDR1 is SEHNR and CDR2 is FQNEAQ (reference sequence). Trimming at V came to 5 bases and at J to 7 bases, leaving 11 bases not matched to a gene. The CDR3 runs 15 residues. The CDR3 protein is CASSPGTALGQPQHF. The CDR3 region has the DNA TGTGCCAGCAGCCCCGGGACAGCCCTGGGACAGCCCCAGCATTTT.

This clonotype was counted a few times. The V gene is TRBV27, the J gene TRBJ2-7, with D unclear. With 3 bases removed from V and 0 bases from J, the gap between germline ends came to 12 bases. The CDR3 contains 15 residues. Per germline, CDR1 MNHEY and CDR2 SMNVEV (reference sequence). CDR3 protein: CASSLRGATSYEQYF. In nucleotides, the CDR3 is TGTGCCAGCAGTTTGAGAGGAGCGACCTCCTACGAGCAGTACTTC.

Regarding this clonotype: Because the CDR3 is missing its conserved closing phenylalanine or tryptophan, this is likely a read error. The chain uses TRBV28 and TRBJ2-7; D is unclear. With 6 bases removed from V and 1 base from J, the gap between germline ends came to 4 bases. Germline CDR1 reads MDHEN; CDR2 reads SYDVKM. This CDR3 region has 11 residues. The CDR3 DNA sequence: TGTGCCAGCAGGACTTCCTACGAGCAGTACTCC. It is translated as CASRTSYEQYS.

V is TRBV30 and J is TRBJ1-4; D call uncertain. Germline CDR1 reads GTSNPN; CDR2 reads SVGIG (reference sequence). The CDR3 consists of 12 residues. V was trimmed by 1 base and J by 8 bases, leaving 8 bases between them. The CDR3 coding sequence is TGTGCCTGGAGTGCCCGCCCGGAAAAACTGTTTTTT. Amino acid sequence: CAWSARPEKLFF.

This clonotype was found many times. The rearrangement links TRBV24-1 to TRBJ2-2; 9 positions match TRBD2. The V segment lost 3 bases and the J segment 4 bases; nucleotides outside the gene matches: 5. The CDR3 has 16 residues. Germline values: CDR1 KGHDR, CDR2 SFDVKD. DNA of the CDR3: TGTGCCACCAGTGATCCAACTAGCGGGCGCACCGGGGAGCTGTTTTTT. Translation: CATSDPTSGRTGELFF.

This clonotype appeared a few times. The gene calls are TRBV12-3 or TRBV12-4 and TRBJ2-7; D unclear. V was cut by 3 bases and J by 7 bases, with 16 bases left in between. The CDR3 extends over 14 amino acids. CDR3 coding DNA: TGTGCCAGCAGTTTGCCTCCGCCCCGTGGGGAGCAGTACTTC. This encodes CASSLPPPRGEQYF.

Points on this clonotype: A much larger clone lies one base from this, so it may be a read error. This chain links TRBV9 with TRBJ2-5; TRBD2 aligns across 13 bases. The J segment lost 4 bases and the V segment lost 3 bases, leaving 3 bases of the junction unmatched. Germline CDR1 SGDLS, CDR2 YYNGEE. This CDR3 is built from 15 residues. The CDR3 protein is CASSAGTSGIETQYF. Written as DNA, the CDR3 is TGTGCCAGCAGCGCCGGGACTAGCGGGATAGAGACCCAGTACTTC.

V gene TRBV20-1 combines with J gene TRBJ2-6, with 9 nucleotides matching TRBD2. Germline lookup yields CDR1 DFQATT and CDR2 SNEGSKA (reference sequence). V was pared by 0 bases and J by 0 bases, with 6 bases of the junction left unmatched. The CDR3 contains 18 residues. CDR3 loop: CSARDGLAHFSGANVLTF. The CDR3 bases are TGCAGTGCTAGAGACGGACTAGCGCACTTCTCTGGGGCCAACGTCCTGACTTTC.

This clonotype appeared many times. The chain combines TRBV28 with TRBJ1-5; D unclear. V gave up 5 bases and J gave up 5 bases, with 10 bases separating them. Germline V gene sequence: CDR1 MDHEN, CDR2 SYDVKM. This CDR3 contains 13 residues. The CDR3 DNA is TGTGCCAGCAGTCCTTTTGGGCATCAGCCCCAGCATTTT. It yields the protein CASSPFGHQPQHF.

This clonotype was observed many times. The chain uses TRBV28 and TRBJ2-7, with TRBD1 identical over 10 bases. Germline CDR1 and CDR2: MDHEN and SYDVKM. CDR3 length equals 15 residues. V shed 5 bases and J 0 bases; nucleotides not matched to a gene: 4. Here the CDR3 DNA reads TGTGCCAGCAGTGGGGACAGGGGACGCTCCTACGAGCAGTACTTC. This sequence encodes CASSGDRGRSYEQYF.

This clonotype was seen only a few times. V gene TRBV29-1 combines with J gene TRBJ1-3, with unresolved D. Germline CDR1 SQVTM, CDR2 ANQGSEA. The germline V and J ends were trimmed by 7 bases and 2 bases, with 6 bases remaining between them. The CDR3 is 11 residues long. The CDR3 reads CSGRTGNTIYF. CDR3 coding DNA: TGCAGCGGCCGAACTGGAAACACCATATATTTT.

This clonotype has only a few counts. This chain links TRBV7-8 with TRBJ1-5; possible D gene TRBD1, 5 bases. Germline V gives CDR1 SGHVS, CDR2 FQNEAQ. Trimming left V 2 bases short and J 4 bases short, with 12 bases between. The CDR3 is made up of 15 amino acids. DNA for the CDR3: TGTGCCAGCAGCTTAAGTTATCAGGGAAATCAGCCCCAGCATTTT. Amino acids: CASSLSYQGNQPQHF. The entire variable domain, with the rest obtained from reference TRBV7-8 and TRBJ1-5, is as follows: GAGVSQSPRYKVAKRGQDVALRCDPISGHVSLFWYQQALGQGPEFLTYFQNEAQLDKSGLPSDRFFAERPEGSVSTLKIQRTQQEDSAVYLCASSLSYQGNQPQHFGDGTRLSIL.

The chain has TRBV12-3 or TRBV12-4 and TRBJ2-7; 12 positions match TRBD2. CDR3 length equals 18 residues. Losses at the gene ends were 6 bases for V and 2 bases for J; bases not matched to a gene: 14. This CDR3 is CASRSTSGRTSPTYEQYF. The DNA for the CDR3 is TGTGCCAGCAGAAGCACTAGCGGGAGGACCTCTCCAACCTACGAGCAGTACTTC.